One sample yielded the 9 T cell receptor beta chains listed below, sequenced in a study of control samples from healthy donors and cancer patients. Produced via immunoSEQ multiplex PCR; TCRdb's table is partial and in-frame only. The table lists around 82,000 clones, about 91% of them singletons. Sequenced sample: blood. The receptors were sampled from a man aged 50 to 60 in good health.

This clone occurred a few times. The V and J genes are TRBV3-1 (or the pseudogene TRBV3-2) and TRBJ2-3; a possible D gene is TRBD1 (5 bases). V shed 4 bases and J shed 1 base, with 12 bases lying between them. Looked up from germline, CDR1 is LGHDT and CDR2 is YNNKEL (reference sequence). The length of the CDR3 is 15 residues. The CDR3 DNA reads as TGTGCCAGCAGCCCGACAGCCCGGGGCACAGATACGCAGTATTTT. Its translation: CASSPTARGTDTQYF.

This clone has a single count. The chain uses TRBV6-6 and TRBJ1-5; 7 nucleotides match TRBD1. Germline V gives CDR1 MNHNY, CDR2 SVGAGI (reference sequence). J gave up 6 bases and V 2 bases, and 7 bases lay outside the gene matches. The CDR3 has 15 residues. The CDR3 loop is CASSYGQGGSQPQHF. CDR3 in DNA: TGTGCCAGCAGTTACGGCCAGGGGGGGTCTCAGCCCCAGCATTTT.

The chain has TRBV29-1 and TRBJ1-2; a possible D gene is TRBD1 (6 bases). This CDR3 has 15 amino acids. Germline values: CDR1 SQVTM, CDR2 ANQGSEA. Trimming cost V 6 bases and J 0 bases, with 17 bases left between them. The CDR3 here is CSVTGAGEANYGYTF. In DNA, the CDR3 is TGCAGCGTGACCGGGGCAGGGGAAGCTAACTATGGCTACACCTTC.

The chain has TRBV24-1 and TRBJ2-3; possibly TRBD1 for D (5 bases). From germline, CDR1 is KGHDR and CDR2 SFDVKD. V was trimmed by 5 bases and J by 1 base, leaving 9 bases between them. CDR3 length: 14 amino acids. The CDR3 loop is CATSGARGTDTQYF. CDR3 sequence (DNA): TGTGCCACCAGTGGCGCCAGGGGCACAGATACGCAGTATTTT.

CDR3 residues: CAWRDRPNQPQHF. As DNA, the CDR3 is TGTGCCTGGAGAGACAGACCCAATCAGCCCCAGCATTTT. The chain links TRBV30 to TRBJ1-5; a weak D match, TRBD1 (5 bases). Germline V gene lookup returns CDR1 GTSNPN and CDR2 SVGIG (reference sequence). With 3 bases removed from V and 3 bases from J, the gap between germline ends came to 9 bases. The CDR3 totals 13 residues. Using reference TRBV30 and TRBJ1-5 for the parts outside the CDR3, the full variable domain is SQTIHQWPATLVQPVGSPLSLECTVEGTSNPNLYWYRQAAGRGLQLLFYSVGIGQISSEVPQNLSASRPQDRQFILSSKKLLLSDSGFYLCAWRDRPNQPQHFGDGTRLSIL.

The chain recombines TRBV2 with TRBJ1-1, with a weak D call TRBD1 (5 bases). Germline V gene sequence: CDR1 SNHLY, CDR2 FYNNEI. Between the trimmed V and J ends, which lost 4 bases and 7 bases, there was a span of 7 bases. The CDR3 length is 11 residues. In DNA, the CDR3 is TGTGCCAGCAGTGGGGGCAGTGAAGCTTTCTTT. It encodes CASSGGSEAFF. The full variable domain, completed using reference TRBV2 and TRBJ1-1, is EPEVTQTPSHQVTQMGQEVILRCVPISNHLYFYWYRQILGQKVEFLVSFYNNEISEKSEIFDDQFSVERPDGSNFTLKIRSTKLEDSAMYFCASSGGSEAFFGQGTRLTVV.

The chain employs TRBV7-9 and TRBJ2-7; no clear D. The V end was cut by 5 bases, the J end by 2 bases, with 10 bases between. The CDR3 covers 13 residues. Germline V gene data show CDR1 as SEHNR and CDR2 as FQNEAQ (reference sequence). The CDR3 sequence is CASSPGRAYEQYF. CDR3 DNA sequence: TGTGCCAGCAGCCCCGGACGGGCCTACGAGCAGTACTTC.

This chain connects TRBV7-3 to TRBJ1-6; possibly TRBD1 for D (5 bases). The V gene lost 3 bases and the J gene lost 7 bases, with 10 bases spanning the gap. Germline CDR1 and CDR2: SGHTA and FQGTGA. The CDR3 covers 14 residues. Written as DNA, the CDR3 is TGTGCCAGCAGCTTGGGGACTGCCAATTCACCCCTCCACTTT. Its translation is CASSLGTANSPLHF.

V usage is TRBV6-5 and J usage is TRBJ1-2; 7 bases agree with TRBD1. This CDR3 contains 14 residues. V gave up 2 bases and J gave up 1 base; unmatched junction bases: 1. Germline CDR1 MNHEY, CDR2 SVGAGI. The chain's CDR3 is CASSYDRVNYGYTF. CDR3 nucleotide sequence: TGTGCCAGCAGTTACGACAGGGTTAACTATGGCTACACCTTC.